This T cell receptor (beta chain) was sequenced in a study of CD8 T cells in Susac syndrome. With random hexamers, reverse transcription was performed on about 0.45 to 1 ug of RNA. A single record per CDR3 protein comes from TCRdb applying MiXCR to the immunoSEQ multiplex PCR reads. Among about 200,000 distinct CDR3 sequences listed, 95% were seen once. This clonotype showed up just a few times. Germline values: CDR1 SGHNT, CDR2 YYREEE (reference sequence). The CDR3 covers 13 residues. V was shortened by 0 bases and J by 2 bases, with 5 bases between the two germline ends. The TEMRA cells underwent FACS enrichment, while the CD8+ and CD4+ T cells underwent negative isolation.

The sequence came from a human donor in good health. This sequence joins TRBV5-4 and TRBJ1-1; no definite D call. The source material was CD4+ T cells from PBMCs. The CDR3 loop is CASSLAPNTEAFF. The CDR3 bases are TGTGCCAGCAGCTTGGCGCCAAACACTGAAGCTTTCTTT.